Shown below are 21 T cell receptor beta chains from a single sample sequenced in a study of T cells in Graves' hyperthyroidism and ophthalmopathy. Researchers took RNA transcripts and amplified the TCR beta CDR3 regions from them. The TCR CDR3 first-round RT-PCR relied on the HTBI primer set. TCRdb ran MiXCR on the multiplex PCR reads and lists one entry per CDR3 protein. The sample has some 180,000 distinct CDR3 sequences; about a sixth are singletons. Sequencing was done on a sample of blood. The receptors come from a woman in her fifties or sixties with Graves' hyperthyroidism.

This clonotype was found many times. The chain recombines TRBV12-3 or TRBV12-4 with TRBJ2-5, with D perhaps matching TRBD2 (6 bases). V lost 6 bases to trimming and J lost 1 base, with 9 bases between them. The CDR3 runs to 13 residues. CDR3 region: CASRGDFQETQYF. The CDR3 DNA reads TGTGCCAGCAGAGGGGACTTCCAAGAGACCCAGTACTTC.

The CDR3 protein is CASSLGGRDLSPLHF. The CDR3 DNA is TGTGCCAGCAGCTTAGGCGGCAGGGATCTTTCACCCCTCCACTTT. The chain has TRBV13 and TRBJ1-6; tentative D call: TRBD1 (5 bases). CDR1 and CDR2 (germline): PRHDT, FYEKMQ (reference sequence). The CDR3 runs to 15 residues. Trimming took 0 bases from V and 9 from J, leaving 12 bases between them.

This clonotype was recorded at least ten times. V gene TRBV7-9 combines with J gene TRBJ2-1; 14 nucleotides agree with TRBD2. Germline-derived CDR1 and CDR2 are SEHNR and FQNEAQ (reference sequence). The CDR3 consists of 18 residues. With 1 base clipped from V and 1 base from J, the junction kept 3 bases outside the gene matches. In DNA form, the CDR3 reads TGTGCCAGCAGCTTAGGGACTAGCGGGAGGATATCCTACAATGAGCAGTTCTTC. Translation gives CASSLGTSGRISYNEQFF.

This clonotype was recorded many times. This chain uses TRBV2 with TRBJ2-7, with no clear D. V was shortened by 3 bases and J by 0 bases, with 12 bases between the two germline ends. CDR1 and CDR2 (germline): SNHLY, FYNNEI. CDR3 length equals 15 residues. This CDR3 reads CASSDPGLPSYEQYF. The CDR3 DNA reads as TGTGCCAGCAGTGATCCAGGCCTACCCTCCTACGAGCAGTACTTC.

J is TRBJ2-1 and V is TRBV28, with D perhaps assigned TRBD1 or TRBD2 (5 bases each). CDR1 and CDR2 (germline): MDHEN, SYDVKM. V lost 3 bases and J lost 5, with 20 bases in between. The CDR3 covers 17 residues. CDR3 DNA sequence: TGTGCCAGCAGTTTGAGGGGAGTAGCGCCACTGAACAATGAGCAGTTCTTC. It translates to CASSLRGVAPLNNEQFF.

This clonotype was picked up many times. The gene calls are TRBV20-1 and TRBJ2-3; a possible D gene is TRBD2 (6 bases). The CDR3 loop spans 16 amino acids. Trimming pared 4 bases from V and 0 bases from J, leaving 17 bases between. In germline, CDR1 is DFQATT, CDR2 SNEGSKA (reference sequence). The CDR3 spells CSATSYSGSSTDTQYF. The CDR3 coding sequence is TGCAGTGCTACGTCCTATAGCGGATCTAGCACAGATACGCAGTATTTT.

There are a few counts of this clonotype. The CDR3 DNA is TGTGCCAGCAGCCTCAGGGTTATCGATGTTGGCTACACCTTC. It encodes CASSLRVIDVGYTF. The chain recombines TRBV7-2 with TRBJ1-2, with a weak D call TRBD1 (5 bases). Per the germline V gene, CDR1 is SGHTA and CDR2 is FQGNSA. The CDR3 has 14 residues. V was pared by 5 bases and J by 7 bases, with 17 bases between. Drawing the rest from reference TRBV7-2 and TRBJ1-2, the complete variable domain is GAGVSQSPSNKVTEKGKDVELRCDPISGHTALYWYRQSLGQGLEFLIYFQGNSAPDKSGLPSDRFSAERTGGSVSTLTIQRTQQEDSAVYLCASSLRVIDVGYTFGSGTRLTVV.

This sequence joins TRBV27 and TRBJ2-3; TRBD2 agrees at 14 bases. There are 18 residues in the CDR3. V lost 5 bases, J lost 6 bases, and 13 bases stayed unmatched. Germline assignment: CDR1 MNHEY and CDR2 SMNVEV (reference sequence). The CDR3 loop reads CASSQRGTSGSARDTQYF. DNA for the CDR3: TGTGCCAGCAGTCAACGGGGGACTAGCGGGAGTGCTCGGGATACGCAGTATTTT.

This clonotype was detected ten times or more. The CDR3 loop is CASSQAQGAYEQYF. The CDR3 DNA reads TGCGCCAGCAGCCAAGCACAGGGGGCCTACGAGCAGTACTTC. V and J are TRBV4-1 and TRBJ2-7; 8 positions agree with TRBD1. The CDR3 is made up of 14 amino acids. The trim removed 1 base at V and 2 bases at J, leaving 1 base unmatched. Germline CDR1 is MGHRA and CDR2 is YSYEKL.

About this clonotype: At one end the junction does not follow the germline gene, possibly because of a read error. The V gene is TRBV5-1, the J gene TRBJ2-7; 12 bases are a match to TRBD2. The CDR3 consists of 15 residues. Germline lookup yields CDR1 SGHRS and CDR2 YFSETQ. This CDR3 is CASSPSGRAGHEKYF. The DNA for the CDR3 is TGCGCCAGCAGCCCTAGCGGGAGGGCCGGGCACGAGAAGTACTTC.

In its sample, this clonotype was seen many times. The V gene is TRBV5-1, the J gene TRBJ2-1; a weak D match, TRBD1 (6 bases). The length of the CDR3 is 13 residues. Trimming cost V 4 bases and J 3 bases, with 8 bases left between them. Germline V gene lookup returns CDR1 SGHRS and CDR2 YFSETQ. As DNA, the CDR3 is TGCGCCAGCAGCAAGGACAGCTACAATGAGCAGTTCTTC. Translating it yields CASSKDSYNEQFF. The entire variable domain, with the rest obtained from reference TRBV5-1 and TRBJ2-1, is as follows: KAGVTQTPRYLIKTRGQQVTLSCSPISGHRSVSWYQQTPGQGLQFLFEYFSETQRNKGNFPGRFSGRQFSNSRSEMNVSTLELGDSALYLCASSKDSYNEQFFGPGTRLTVL.

The chain couples TRBV11-3 to TRBJ2-1; TRBD2 matches at 14 bases. This CDR3 contains 15 residues. Per the germline V gene, CDR1 is SGHNT and CDR2 is YENEEA. Germline trimming cut 5 bases from V and 9 bases from J; bases unmatched to any gene: 6. CDR3 bases: TGTGCCAGCAGCATGGGACTAGCGGGAGTATCTGAGCAGTTCTTC. It translates to CASSMGLAGVSEQFF. The complete variable domain, with remaining parts taken from reference TRBV11-3 and TRBJ2-1, reads EAGVVQSPRYKIIEKKQPVAFWCNPISGHNTLYWYLQNLGQGPELLIRYENEEAVDDSQLPKDRFSAERLKGVDSTLKIQPAELGDSAVYLCASSMGLAGVSEQFFGPGTRLTVL.

Ten or more counts support this clonotype. V usage is TRBV13 and J usage is TRBJ1-1; D is ambiguous. In germline, CDR1 is PRHDT, CDR2 FYEKMQ (reference sequence). This CDR3 is built from 14 residues. V was clipped by 3 bases and J by 1 base, with 9 bases between them. The CDR3 region is CASSFGRTNTEAFF. The DNA for the CDR3 is TGTGCCAGCAGCTTCGGCAGAACGAACACTGAAGCTTTCTTT.

This clonotype has at least ten counts. The chain couples TRBV5-5 to TRBJ2-7; no reliable D call. CDR3 length: 15 residues. V shed 3 bases and J shed 1 base, with 14 bases lying between them. Germline V gives CDR1 SGHKS, CDR2 YYEKEE (reference sequence). The CDR3 DNA sequence: TGTGCCAGCAGCTCTACGGCTACGATTTCCTACGAGCAGTACTTC. Protein sequence: CASSSTATISYEQYF.

The chain has TRBV28 and TRBJ1-5; possible D gene TRBD1, 6 bases. Trimming took off 6 bases at V and 5 bases at J, with 17 bases between the two ends. Germline CDR1 is MDHEN and CDR2 is SYDVKM. The length of the CDR3 is 15 residues. The CDR3 bases are TGTGCCAGCAGCACCACGGGGAAGGGGGATCAGCCCCAGCATTTT. Amino acid sequence: CASSTTGKGDQPQHF.

This clonotype was seen ten or more times. V is TRBV6-1 and J is TRBJ2-5, with 12 positions matching TRBD2. Per the germline V gene, CDR1 is MNHNS and CDR2 is SASEGT. The CDR3 is 18 amino acids. The V segment lost 0 bases and the J segment 2 bases; nucleotides outside the gene matches: 7. The CDR3 region is CASSEAGLAGWGQETQYF. CDR3 coding DNA: TGTGCCAGCAGTGAAGCCGGACTAGCGGGATGGGGGCAAGAGACCCAGTACTTC.

Many counts were recorded for this clonotype. V is TRBV5-6 and J is TRBJ1-1, with 8 bases aligning to TRBD1. Germline CDR1 and CDR2: SGHDT and YYEEEE. The CDR3 loop spans 15 amino acids. The V gene end was trimmed by 0 bases and the J gene end by 1 base; junction bases not matched to a gene: 2. CDR3 DNA: TGTGCCAGCAGCTTGGGGACAGGGAGGAACACTGAAGCTTTCTTT. Protein: CASSLGTGRNTEAFF.

The chain combines TRBV30 with TRBJ1-5, with TRBD1 as a possible D gene (6 bases). The CDR3 covers 14 residues. Germline V gene sequence: CDR1 GTSNPN, CDR2 SVGIG (reference sequence). Trimming removed 0 bases from V and 9 bases from J, with 15 bases in between. CDR3 amino acids: CAWSVQGGSLPQHF. CDR3 nucleotides: TGTGCCTGGAGTGTACAGGGCGGGAGTTTGCCCCAGCATTTT.

This clonotype was picked up many times. The chain uses TRBV14 and TRBJ2-1, with 9 bases aligning to TRBD2. Per the germline V gene, CDR1 is SGHDN and CDR2 is FVKESK. V was clipped by 1 base and J by 3 bases; unmatched bases: 13. CDR3 length: 19 amino acids. The CDR3 DNA reads TGTGCCAGCAGCCAAGGGCCCGGGTTGAGCGGGAGGAACTACAATGAGCAGTTCTTC. Translation: CASSQGPGLSGRNYNEQFF.

The gene calls are TRBV6-1 and TRBJ1-1; no definite D call. The V end was cut by 8 bases, the J end by 1 base, with 14 bases between. There are 14 residues in the CDR3. Germline loops: CDR1 MNHNS, CDR2 SASEGT. The CDR3 DNA follows: TGTGCCAGCTCTGAGCAGGCAGAGAACACTGAAGCTTTCTTT. The encoded protein is CASSEQAENTEAFF.

This clonotype has only one observation. V and J are TRBV5-4 and TRBJ1-6, with no clear D. Trimming removed 5 bases from V and 6 bases from J, with 12 bases in between. There are 14 residues in the CDR3. Per germline, CDR1 SGHNT and CDR2 YYREEE (reference sequence). The CDR3 spells CASRYETPNSPLHF. The CDR3 bases are TGTGCCAGCAGATACGAGACCCCTAATTCACCCCTCCACTTT.